The rows below give T cell receptor beta chains drawn from one sample of a study of blood T cell repertoires in COVID-19. The repertoire was sequenced with immunoSEQ multiplex PCR; TCRdb's copy has only in-frame clones and lacks some. The sample comprises around 250,000 clones, around four fifths of which are singletons, and about 5.7% rests with the top ten. Specimen: peripheral blood. Receptors originate from an elderly man with acute or convalescent COVID-19. Both conserved end residues are part of each CDR3. A D gene is named only where the DNA matches it firmly. Only part of the rows carry a size: once, few, many, or a class if the clone is expanded.

d_call,clone_size,v_call,j_call,cdr3_nt,cdr3_aa
-,-,TRBV6-5,TRBJ1-1,TGTGCCAGCAGTTACCAGGCGAGGAACACTGAAGCTTTCTTT,CASSYQARNTEAFF
-,-,TRBV7-5,TRBJ2-5,TGTGTCAGAAGCTTAGCTTGGGCAGGGGGGGAGACCCAGTACTTC,CVRSLAWAGGETQYF
-,-,TRBV28,TRBJ1-5,TGTGCCAGCAGTGTGACAGGCAAGGGCGATCAGCCCCAGCATTTT,CASSVTGKGDQPQHF
TRBD2,-,TRBV28,TRBJ2-7,TGTGCCAGCAGTTCCTCCAGCGGGAGGCACAGCTCCTACGAGCAGTACTTC,CASSSSSGRHSSYEQYF
TRBD1,-,TRBV5-1,TRBJ1-2,TGCGCCAGCAGCTTGGGGACAGGGGGAAGTGAGGGCTACACCTTC,CASSLGTGGSEGYTF
TRBD2,-,TRBV27,TRBJ2-5,TGTGCCACCTTACTAGCGGGCGTTTCACAAGAGACCCAGTACTTC,CATLLAGVSQETQYF
TRBD2,-,TRBV11-2,TRBJ2-7,TGTGCCAGCAGCTTAGAACTAGCGAGCTACGAGCAGTACTTC,CASSLELASYEQYF
-,few,TRBV18,TRBJ1-1,TGTGCCAGCTCAAGGTTGCGGGCCGCGGGAGAGAACACTGAAGCTTTCTTT,CASSRLRAAGENTEAFF
-,few,TRBV28,TRBJ1-4,TGTGCCAGCAGGGTCAGGGGAAATGAAAAACTGTTTTTT,CASRVRGNEKLFF
-,-,TRBV3-1/TRBV3-2,TRBJ1-2,TGTGCCAGCAGCCAACAGGGCAGGGATGGCTACACCTTC,CASSQQGRDGYTF
-,-,TRBV3-1/TRBV3-2,TRBJ1-4,TGTGCCAGCAGCTCCACAGACACCAGACATAATGAAAAACTGTTTTTT,CASSSTDTRHNEKLFF
-,-,TRBV5-8,TRBJ1-2,TGTGCCAGCAGCTTGACAGTACCCCATCTTCTCGGCTACACCTTC,CASSLTVPHLLGYTF
-,-,TRBV10-2,TRBJ2-2,TGCGCCAGCATGAAGGCTCAGGGACTTCAAAACACCGGGGAGCTGTTTTTT,CASMKAQGLQNTGELFF
-,few,TRBV28,TRBJ1-1,TGTGCCAGCAGCCCCCCTAGCTGGGAAGCTTTCTTT,CASSPPSWEAFF
-,-,TRBV5-1,TRBJ1-4,TGCGCCAGCAGCGTGGGGGCGGCCCGGGGTAATGAAAAACTGTTTTTT,CASSVGAARGNEKLFF
TRBD1,-,TRBV2,TRBJ1-2,TGTGCCAGCAGTGATGTCCCGGGACAGGGGAATGGCTACACCTTC,CASSDVPGQGNGYTF
TRBD2,-,TRBV27,TRBJ2-1,TGTGCCAGCACCCTCGCCCTGACTAGCGGGAGAGTGTCTAATGAGCAGTTCTTC,CASTLALTSGRVSNEQFF
TRBD1,-,TRBV19,TRBJ2-1,TGTGCCAGTAGGCCGGGACAGGGCATCTACAATGAGCAGTTCTTC,CASRPGQGIYNEQFF